A single sample is the source of the 7 T cell receptor beta chains below, sequenced in a study of blood T cell repertoires in COVID-19. Here immunoSEQ multiplex PCR was the method, and the copy in TCRdb shows in-frame clones only, minus some. The sample includes 200,000 to 300,000 clones, around 88% of them seen just once. The specimen sequenced was peripheral blood. The receptors here all came from a young woman who had recovered from COVID-19.

In this sample, this clone turned up once. The CDR3 region has the DNA TGTGCCAGCAGTTACGGGGTGGCCTACGAGCAGTACTTC. Amino acid sequence: CASSYGVAYEQYF. The chain links TRBV27 to TRBJ2-7; perhaps TRBD2 as D (5 bases). The V gene's germline CDR1 is MNHEY and CDR2 SMNVEV (reference sequence). Trimming removed 4 bases at V and 2 bases at J, with 9 bases between. The CDR3 length is 13 residues.

The chain joins TRBV9 to TRBJ2-3; 7 bases are shared with TRBD1. Per germline, CDR1 SGDLS and CDR2 YYNGEE. J lost 0 bases, V lost 4 bases, and 17 bases had no gene match. CDR3 length: 19 residues. CDR3 in amino acids: CASSTPRRSAGGSTDTQYF. CDR3 DNA sequence: TGTGCCAGCAGCACCCCCCGGCGATCGGCAGGGGGTAGCACAGATACGCAGTATTTT.

The CDR3 nucleotides are TGTGCCAGCACCCCAGGGTCTCTGAGCTCCTACAATGAGCAGTTCTTC. This encodes CASTPGSLSSYNEQFF. The chain links TRBV7-9 to TRBJ2-1; tentatively, D is TRBD1 (5 bases). Germline CDR1 SEHNR, CDR2 FQNEAQ (reference sequence). This CDR3 has 16 residues. The V end lost 7 bases, the J end lost 0 bases, and 16 bases lay between the germline ends.

This clone was found once. The rearrangement uses TRBV19 and TRBJ1-1; no clear D. Germline V lookup: CDR1 LNHDA, CDR2 SQIVND (reference sequence). The CDR3 sequence is 14 residues long. Trimming shortened V by 3 bases and J by 10 bases, and 18 bases separated the two germline ends. CDR3 coding DNA: TGTGCCAGTAGTATTCTATTTCAATCGGCGGGAGCTTTCTTT. Translated: CASSILFQSAGAFF.

The rearrangement joins TRBV7-9 to TRBJ2-1, with D maybe TRBD2 (5 bases). CDR3 length: 12 residues. V dropped 2 bases and J dropped 10 bases, with 9 bases sitting between them. Germline CDR1 is SEHNR and CDR2 is FQNEAQ (reference sequence). The CDR3 is CASSLTGWEQFF. The CDR3 coding sequence is TGTGCCAGCAGCTTAACGGGGTGGGAGCAGTTCTTC.

The chain recombines TRBV2 with TRBJ1-5; perhaps TRBD1 as D (5 bases). From germline, CDR1 is SNHLY and CDR2 FYNNEI. Trimming pared 0 bases from V and 7 bases from J, leaving 10 bases between. This CDR3 spans 14 amino acids. The CDR3 protein is CASSEARRGQPQHF. In DNA, the CDR3 is TGTGCCAGCAGTGAAGCCCGGAGGGGCCAGCCCCAGCATTTT.

This clone appeared a few times. The chain uses TRBV14 and TRBJ2-6, with D possibly matching TRBD2 (5 bases). Looked up from germline, CDR1 is SGHDN and CDR2 is FVKESK. This CDR3 region has 14 residues. V shed 4 bases and J shed 12 bases, with 16 bases lying between them. This chain's CDR3 is CASSPWTGIGVLTF. The CDR3 bases are TGTGCCAGCAGCCCGTGGACGGGAATCGGCGTCCTGACTTTC.